The 32 T cell receptor beta chains below all came from one sample that was sequenced in a study of Ad26.COV2.S vaccination and SARS-CoV-2 variants. Clones were read by immunoSEQ multiplex PCR, and TCRdb kept only the in-frame ones, dropping some. The repertoire holds tens of thousands of clones, 75% to 85% seen once, with around half in the top ten. The sequencing here drew on peripheral blood, taken after recovery from COVID-19. These receptors all stem from a human donor who had recovered from COVID-19.

The rearrangement links TRBV3-1 (or the pseudogene TRBV3-2) to TRBJ2-5; D call uncertain. V shed 4 bases and J shed 2 bases, with 14 bases lying between them. CDR3 length: 15 amino acids. Per germline, CDR1 LGHDT and CDR2 YNNKEL (reference sequence). The CDR3 sequence is CASSPPPPKQETQYF. The CDR3 DNA is TGTGCCAGCAGCCCCCCCCCTCCAAAGCAAGAGACCCAGTACTTC.

The chain combines TRBV4-1 with TRBJ2-7; TRBD1 matches at 9 bases. CDR3 length: 17 residues. CDR1 MGHRA and CDR2 YSYEKL come from the germline V gene. The V gene end was trimmed by 0 bases and the J gene end by 1 base; junction bases not matched to a gene: 7. The CDR3 is CASSQDVGTGRSYEQYV. DNA for the CDR3: TGCGCCAGCAGCCAAGATGTCGGGACAGGGAGGTCCTACGAGCAGTACGTC.

V gene TRBV12-3 or TRBV12-4 combines with J gene TRBJ1-1, with TRBD1 as a possible D gene (5 bases). This CDR3 has 13 residues. V was trimmed by 7 bases and J by 5 bases, leaving 14 bases between them. The CDR3 nucleotides read TGTGCCAGCACCCTTAGCGGGGGAACTGAAGCTTTCTTT. Amino acid sequence: CASTLSGGTEAFF.

This chain joins TRBV10-1 and TRBJ2-7, with TRBD2 as a possible D gene (6 bases). This CDR3 region has 15 residues. Germline CDR1 reads WNHNN; CDR2 reads SYGVQD (reference sequence). Trimming took off 6 bases at V and 2 bases at J, with 17 bases between the two ends. The CDR3 nucleotides read TGCGCCAGCAGCGCTAAAAGCGGGTTAACCTACGAGCAGTACTTC. Translated: CASSAKSGLTYEQYF.

This clone was seen ten or more times. V gene TRBV9 combines with J gene TRBJ1-2, with 8 bases fitting TRBD1. V trimming: 3 bases; J trimming: 2 bases; junction bases outside the gene matches: 9. There are 16 residues in the CDR3. CDR1 is SGDLS and CDR2 is YYNGEE in the germline V gene. Here the CDR3 reads CASSGPGQGLNYGYTF. CDR3 DNA: TGTGCCAGCAGCGGCCCTGGACAGGGTCTGAACTATGGCTACACCTTC. Using reference TRBV9 and TRBJ1-2 for the parts outside the CDR3, the full variable domain is DSGVTQTPKHLITATGQRVTLRCSPRSGDLSVYWYQQSLDQGLQFLIQYYNGEERAKGNILERFSAQQFPDLHSELNLSSLELGDSALYFCASSGPGQGLNYGYTFGSGTRLTVV.

In this sample, this clone turned up once. V gene TRBV28 combines with J gene TRBJ2-7; no reliable D call. The CDR3 loop spans 14 amino acids. Germline CDR1 reads MDHEN; CDR2 reads SYDVKM. V was trimmed by 2 bases and J by 7 bases, leaving 15 bases between them. CDR3 nucleotides: TGTGCCAGCAGTTTACTTACCAGGTTGGGGGAGCAGTACTTC. Translation: CASSLLTRLGEQYF. The entire variable domain, with the rest obtained from reference TRBV28 and TRBJ2-7, is as follows: DVKVTQSSRYLVKRTGEKVFLECVQDMDHENMFWYRQDPGLGLRLIYFSYDVKMKEKGDIPEGYSVSREKKERFSLILESASTNQTSMYLCASSLLTRLGEQYFGPGTRLTVT.

The chain employs TRBV18 and TRBJ1-2; TRBD1 matches 9 bases. Germline loops: CDR1 KGHSH, CDR2 LQKENI. This CDR3 region has 15 residues. Trimming took 6 bases from V and 6 from J; bases not matched to a gene: 11. The CDR3 sequence: CASSPQATGGDGYTF. The CDR3 DNA sequence: TGTGCCAGCTCGCCCCAAGCGACAGGGGGAGATGGCTACACCTTC.

This clone was detected only a few times. The chain recombines TRBV2 with TRBJ1-1, with D tentatively TRBD1 (5 bases). The CDR3 extends over 13 amino acids. The V and J ends lost 6 bases and 5 bases respectively, with 13 bases between them. Germline-derived CDR1 and CDR2 are SNHLY and FYNNEI. CDR3 nucleotides: TGTGCCAGCAGCTTTGACAGCGGGACTGAAGCTTTCTTT. This gives the protein CASSFDSGTEAFF.

This clone was observed a handful of times. This sequence joins TRBV7-6 and TRBJ2-1, with D maybe TRBD2 (6 bases). From germline, CDR1 is SGHVS and CDR2 FNYEAQ. The ends were cut back, 4 bases at V and 1 base at J, with 11 bases in the middle. The CDR3 is made up of 15 amino acids. CDR3 sequence (DNA): TGTGCCAGCAGCTCCGGGACTCTTTCCTACAATGAGCAGTTCTTC. Translated: CASSSGTLSYNEQFF.

The chain joins TRBV7-9 to TRBJ2-7; possibly TRBD1 or TRBD2 for D (5 bases each). The CDR3 loop spans 14 amino acids. CDR1 SEHNR and CDR2 FQNEAQ come from the germline V gene (reference sequence). With 5 bases removed from V and 1 base from J, the gap between germline ends came to 12 bases. The CDR3 protein is CASSPRGESYEQYF. CDR3 in DNA: TGTGCCAGCAGCCCACGAGGGGAGTCCTACGAGCAGTACTTC.

The chain recombines TRBV5-4 with TRBJ2-1, with TRBD1 matching 7 bases. V was pared by 1 base and J by 0 bases, with 7 bases of the junction left unmatched. The length of the CDR3 is 17 residues. Germline values: CDR1 SGHNT, CDR2 YYREEE (reference sequence). DNA of the CDR3: TGTGCCAGCAGCTTGAAATGGACAGGCTTCTCCTACAATGAGCAGTTCTTC. Amino acid sequence: CASSLKWTGFSYNEQFF.

The CDR3 region is CAISGGTVNTEAFF. The CDR3 DNA reads as TGTGCCATCAGTGGTGGGACAGTTAACACTGAAGCTTTCTTT. The chain joins TRBV10-3 to TRBJ1-1; 7 nucleotides align to TRBD1. V lost 4 bases to trimming and J lost 2 bases; unmatched junction nucleotides: 4. Germline assignment: CDR1 ENHRY and CDR2 SYGVKD. The CDR3 runs to 14 residues.

The V and J genes are TRBV10-1 and TRBJ2-1, with TRBD1 matching 7 bases. This CDR3 spans 12 amino acids. J was trimmed by 10 bases and V by 10 bases; bases with no gene match: 10. The germline gives CDR1 WNHNN, CDR2 SYGVQD (reference sequence). The CDR3 nucleotides read TGCGCCACTGGACAGGCCAGAGGGGAGCAGTTCTTC. Encoded protein: CATGQARGEQFF.

CDR3 sequence reads: CASRKHGDANTGELFF. The CDR3 DNA reads TGTGCCAGTCGTAAGCATGGGGACGCGAACACCGGGGAGCTGTTTTTT. The V call is TRBV2, the J call TRBJ2-2; the D gene could be TRBD1 or TRBD2 (5 bases each). This CDR3 comprises 16 residues. Germline V gives CDR1 SNHLY, CDR2 FYNNEI. Trimming cost V 9 bases and J 0 bases, with 17 bases left between them.

The chain couples TRBV3-1 (or the pseudogene TRBV3-2) to TRBJ1-1, with D hard to call. Germline values: CDR1 LGHDT, CDR2 YNNKEL (reference sequence). This CDR3 has 13 residues. Trimming left V 6 bases short and J 0 bases short, with 8 bases between. CDR3 protein: CASRIGVNTEAFF. In DNA form, the CDR3 reads TGTGCCAGCAGGATCGGAGTGAACACTGAAGCTTTCTTT.

The J gene is TRBJ1-4, the V gene TRBV9, with 11 bases aligning to TRBD1. Germline V gene lookup returns CDR1 SGDLS and CDR2 YYNGEE. Trimming took 4 bases from V and 7 from J; bases not matched to a gene: 6. The CDR3 loop spans 15 amino acids. CDR3 in DNA: TGTGCCAGCAGCCCTCGGGACAGGGGGACTGAAAAACTGTTTTTT. This translates into CASSPRDRGTEKLFF.

The chain couples TRBV4-1 to TRBJ2-7, with 15 bases identical to TRBD2. In germline, CDR1 is MGHRA, CDR2 YSYEKL. The CDR3 is made up of 16 amino acids. V gave up 3 bases and J gave up 0 bases; unmatched junction bases: 0. The CDR3 here is CASSQGLAGGSYEQYF. In DNA form, the CDR3 reads TGCGCCAGCAGCCAGGGACTAGCGGGAGGCTCCTACGAGCAGTACTTC.

J is TRBJ1-2 and V is TRBV3-1 (or the pseudogene TRBV3-2); 8 bases are shared with TRBD1. V was pared by 4 bases and J by 12 bases, with 10 bases of the junction left unmatched. Germline assignment: CDR1 LGHDT and CDR2 YNNKEL (reference sequence). CDR3 length: 13 residues. Here the CDR3 DNA reads TGTGCCAGCAGCCCTGGGCCGCCAGGGGGCCACACCTTC. It is translated as CASSPGPPGGHTF.

V gene TRBV4-1 combines with J gene TRBJ1-1; D perhaps matches TRBD1 (5 bases). This CDR3 has 15 amino acids. The germline V gene encodes CDR1 MGHRA and CDR2 YSYEKL. V was clipped by 5 bases and J by 1 base, with 14 bases between them. CDR3: CASSFRKTENTEAFF. CDR3 nucleotide sequence: TGCGCCAGCAGCTTCCGTAAGACAGAGAACACTGAAGCTTTCTTT.

V usage is TRBV3-1 (or the pseudogene TRBV3-2) and J usage is TRBJ1-1; tentative D call: TRBD1 (6 bases). The CDR3 runs 14 residues. Germline assignment: CDR1 LGHDT and CDR2 YNNKEL (reference sequence). V lost 2 bases and J lost 9, with 16 bases in between. The CDR3 DNA is TGTGCCAGCAGCCAAAACCGGGACACGCGAAAAGCTTTCTTT. This gives the protein CASSQNRDTRKAFF.

The V gene is TRBV7-9, the J gene TRBJ1-1, with TRBD1 matching over 8 bases. The CDR3 is made up of 18 amino acids. Trimming at V came to 1 base and at J to 1 base, leaving 11 bases not matched to a gene. Germline CDR1 and CDR2: SEHNR and FQNEAQ (reference sequence). CDR3 in DNA: TGTGCCAGCAGCTTAGATGGAGTTCAGGGGGCTTGGAACACTGAAGCTTTCTTT. It encodes CASSLDGVQGAWNTEAFF.

The chain couples TRBV2 to TRBJ1-2, with 7 bases matching TRBD1. V shed 9 bases and J 5 bases; nucleotides not matched to a gene: 6. The CDR3 totals 12 residues. CDR1 SNHLY and CDR2 FYNNEI come from the germline V gene. The DNA for the CDR3 is TGTGCCAGACCCGGGACAGAGTATGGCTACACCTTC. Translation: CARPGTEYGYTF. Full variable domain (outside the CDR3, taken from reference TRBV2 and TRBJ1-2): EPEVTQTPSHQVTQMGQEVILRCVPISNHLYFYWYRQILGQKVEFLVSFYNNEISEKSEIFDDQFSVERPDGSNFTLKIRSTKLEDSAMYFCARPGTEYGYTFGSGTRLTVV.

The chain links TRBV5-5 to TRBJ2-7; 10 nucleotides match TRBD2. Germline loops: CDR1 SGHKS, CDR2 YYEKEE (reference sequence). The V and J ends lost 4 bases and 4 bases, in that order; junction bases with no gene match: 5. The CDR3 loop spans 14 amino acids. The CDR3 nucleotides are TGTGCCAGCAGCCGTCTAGCGGGAGCTTACGAGCAGTACTTC. Amino acids: CASSRLAGAYEQYF.

The chain couples TRBV28 to TRBJ2-1; a possible D gene is TRBD2 (5 bases). The CDR3 sequence is 15 residues long. The germline V gene has CDR1 MDHEN and CDR2 SYDVKM. Trimming took 2 bases from V and 5 from J, leaving 13 bases between them. The CDR3 DNA sequence: TGTGCCAGCAGTTTAGGTGGCGGGTTTAACAATGAGCAGTTCTTC. Translation: CASSLGGGFNNEQFF.

The sample holds a few counts of this clone. The chain links TRBV5-1 to TRBJ1-6; tentative D call: TRBD1 (6 bases). The ends were cut back, 0 bases at V and 5 bases at J, with 9 bases in the middle. CDR1 and CDR2 (germline): SGHRS, YFSETQ. The CDR3 is 15 residues long. The CDR3 spells CASSLADSNNSPLHF. The DNA for the CDR3 is TGCGCCAGCAGCTTGGCGGACAGCAATAATTCACCCCTCCACTTT.

This sequence joins TRBV19 and TRBJ1-2, with D unresolved. This CDR3 has 21 residues. Trimming cost V 1 base and J 3 bases, with 30 bases left between them. Germline V gene lookup returns CDR1 LNHDA and CDR2 SQIVND (reference sequence). CDR3 DNA sequence: TGTGCCAGTAGTATAGGCCCAATCTACAATCCCGACACCCTAAGGGACTATGGCTACACCTTC. This codes for CASSIGPIYNPDTLRDYGYTF.

V usage is TRBV21-1 and J usage is TRBJ2-1; the table's D call, TRBD1, has no DNA check behind it. TRBV21-1 is reported as a pseudogene. CDR3 size: 15 residues. The CDR3 protein is CASSKDRGRMNEQFF. DNA of the CDR3: TGTGCCAGCAGCAAAGACAGGGGGCGCATGAATGAGCAGTTCTTC.

The chain combines TRBV5-1 with TRBJ1-1, with D hard to call. The V and J ends lost 4 bases and 3 bases respectively, with 10 bases between them. CDR3 length: 13 residues. The germline V gene has CDR1 SGHRS and CDR2 YFSETQ. The CDR3 nucleotides are TGCGCCAGCAGCCCGGGGTGGGACACTGAAGCTTTCTTT. Its translation is CASSPGWDTEAFF.

V gene TRBV30 combines with J gene TRBJ1-6; D might be TRBD1 (6 bases). Germline-derived CDR1 and CDR2 are GTSNPN and SVGIG (reference sequence). The CDR3 covers 15 residues. V was cut by 6 bases and J by 9 bases, with 21 bases left in between. Here the CDR3 reads CACQSAGEARSPLHF. In DNA form, the CDR3 reads TGTGCCTGCCAGAGTGCAGGGGAAGCTCGTTCACCCCTCCACTTT. The full variable domain, with the rest looked up from reference TRBV30 and TRBJ1-6, is SQTIHQWPATLVQPVGSPLSLECTVEGTSNPNLYWYRQAAGRGLQLLFYSVGIGQISSEVPQNLSASRPQDRQFILSSKKLLLSDSGFYLCACQSAGEARSPLHFGNGTRLTVT.

This clone has at least ten counts. V usage is TRBV5-4 and J usage is TRBJ1-3, with D unclear. The CDR3 covers 15 residues. With 4 bases removed from V and 7 bases from J, the gap between germline ends came to 18 bases. Germline loops: CDR1 SGHNT, CDR2 YYREEE (reference sequence). The CDR3 DNA reads as TGTGCCAGCAGCCCTTCTCTGGGGAGCACGAACACCATATATTTT. Translation gives CASSPSLGSTNTIYF.

The genes are TRBV2 and TRBJ1-4; a weak D match, TRBD1 (5 bases). The CDR3 covers 13 residues. Looked up from germline, CDR1 is SNHLY and CDR2 is FYNNEI. V was clipped by 6 bases and J by 8 bases, with 13 bases between them. The CDR3 region is CASRGVLGEKLFF. DNA for the CDR3: TGTGCCAGCAGGGGGGTACTCGGAGAAAAACTGTTTTTT.

The chain couples TRBV5-1 to TRBJ1-1; D may be TRBD1 (6 bases). Germline V gene sequence: CDR1 SGHRS, CDR2 YFSETQ. The CDR3 extends over 16 amino acids. Between the trimmed V and J ends, which lost 2 bases and 7 bases, there was a span of 21 bases. As DNA, the CDR3 is TGCGCCAGCAGCTTTATCGGCAGGGGAAATGGTGATGAAGCTTTCTTT. It specifies CASSFIGRGNGDEAFF.